This entry describes one T cell receptor beta chain. The data originate from a study of blood T cell repertoires in COVID-19. As for the study in general: Samples representing acute and convalescent COVID-19 were sourced from the United States, Italy and Spain. From T cells, B-cell-depleted T cells, or PBMCs came the material, which was cDNA or gDNA.

Under the authors' procedure: Reference gene primer amplification gave nucleated cell count estimates. Generated by immunoSEQ multiplex PCR, the TCRdb table keeps only in-frame clones and is missing some. V, J and clone size derive from that table, while D and trimming were established from the DNA sequence. The table shows about 210,000 clones, with 84% occurring only once. Looked up from germline, CDR1 is MNHEY and CDR2 is SVGEGT. This CDR3 is 17 amino acids long. The V segment lost 4 bases and the J segment 1 base; nucleotides outside the gene matches: 4. The chain is built from TRBV6-2 or TRBV6-3 and TRBJ2-2; 12 bases fit TRBD2. This sequence was found in a woman in her forties or fifties with active or convalescent COVID-19. The sample consisted of peripheral blood. The CDR3 is CASSSPSGRGNTGELFF. Written as DNA, the CDR3 is TGTGCCAGCAGTTCTCCTAGCGGGAGGGGGAACACCGGGGAGCTGTTTTTT.